This TCR beta chain was observed in a study of radiotherapy plus CTLA-4 blockade in lung cancer. Clones were read by immunoSEQ multiplex PCR, and TCRdb kept only the in-frame ones, dropping some. The sample contains 85,000 to 120,000 clones, approximately 87% of which appear only once. The sequence was obtained from a human donor with non-small cell lung cancer that progressed on radiotherapy plus ipilimumab. Some clones in this sample may be carry-over from other donors' samples. Sequencing used peripheral blood, obtained from a patient treated with radiotherapy plus ipilimumab.

The CDR3 region has the DNA TGTGCCAGCAGTTTAAGCTCCTATAATTCACCCCTCCACTTT. Its translation is CASSLSSYNSPLHF. The chain employs TRBV28 and TRBJ1-6; D not certain. The ends were cut back, 2 bases at V and 0 bases at J, with 2 bases in the middle. Germline lookup yields CDR1 MDHEN and CDR2 SYDVKM. The CDR3 is 14 residues long.